This T cell receptor (beta chain) was retrieved from a study of blood T cell repertoires in COVID-19. Study background: The United States, Italy and Spain provided the acute and convalescent COVID-19 samples. Sample material is recorded as cDNA or gDNA derived from T cells, B-cell-depleted T cells, or PBMCs.

Original methodology: From reference gene primer amplification, estimates of nucleated cell counts were derived. Only in-frame clones appear in the TCRdb table, and some are missing; sequencing was by immunoSEQ multiplex PCR. V and J calls and clone size are those listed in that table; D and trimming were worked out from the DNA. The sample consists of 100,000 to 150,000 clones, about 83% of them appearing once. Germline CDR1 reads SGHRS; CDR2 reads YFSETQ. V dropped 1 base and J dropped 5; count of bases not matched to a gene: 4. The CDR3 runs to 14 residues. Sequencing was carried out using peripheral blood. The sequence came from a man aged 60 to 69 with acute or convalescent COVID-19. The genes are TRBV5-1 and TRBJ1-2, with 8 bases matching TRBD1. CDR3 sequence reads: CASSLSDRVYGYTF. The CDR3 DNA reads as TGCGCCAGCAGCTTGTCGGACAGGGTATATGGCTACACCTTC.